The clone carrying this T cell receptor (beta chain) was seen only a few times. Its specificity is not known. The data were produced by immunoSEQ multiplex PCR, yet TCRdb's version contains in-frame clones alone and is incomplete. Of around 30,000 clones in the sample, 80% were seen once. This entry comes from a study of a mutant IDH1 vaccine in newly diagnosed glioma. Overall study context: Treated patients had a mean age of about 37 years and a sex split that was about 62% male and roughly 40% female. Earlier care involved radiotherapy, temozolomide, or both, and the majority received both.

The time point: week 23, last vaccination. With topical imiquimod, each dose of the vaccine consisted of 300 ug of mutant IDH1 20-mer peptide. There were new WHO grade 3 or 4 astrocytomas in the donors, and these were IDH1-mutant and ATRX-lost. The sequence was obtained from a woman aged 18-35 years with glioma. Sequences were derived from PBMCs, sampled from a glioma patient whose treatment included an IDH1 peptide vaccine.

DNA of the CDR3: TGTGCCAGCGAGTACACTGAAGCTTTCTTT. Translated: CASEYTEAFF. V gene TRBV2 combines with J gene TRBJ1-1, with D unresolved. Germline values: CDR1 SNHLY, CDR2 FYNNEI. V was trimmed by 8 bases and J by 3 bases, leaving 4 bases between them. The CDR3 extends over 10 amino acids. Full variable domain (outside the CDR3, taken from reference TRBV2 and TRBJ1-1): EPEVTQTPSHQVTQMGQEVILRCVPISNHLYFYWYRQILGQKVEFLVSFYNNEISEKSEIFDDQFSVERPDGSNFTLKIRSTKLEDSAMYFCASEYTEAFFGQGTRLTVV.